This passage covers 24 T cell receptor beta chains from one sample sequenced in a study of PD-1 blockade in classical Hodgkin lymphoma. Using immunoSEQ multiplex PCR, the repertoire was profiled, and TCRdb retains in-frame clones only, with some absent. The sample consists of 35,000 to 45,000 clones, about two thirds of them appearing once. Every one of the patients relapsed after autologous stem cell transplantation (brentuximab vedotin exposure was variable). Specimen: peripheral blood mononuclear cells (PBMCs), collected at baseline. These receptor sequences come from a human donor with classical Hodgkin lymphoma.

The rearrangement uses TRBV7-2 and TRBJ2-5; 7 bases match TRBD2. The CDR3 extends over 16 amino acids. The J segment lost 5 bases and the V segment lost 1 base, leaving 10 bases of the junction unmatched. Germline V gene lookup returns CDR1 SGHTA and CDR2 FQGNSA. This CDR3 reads CASSLGRGRQVETQYF. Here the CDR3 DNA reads TGTGCCAGCAGCTTAGGTCGCGGGAGACAAGTTGAGACCCAGTACTTC.

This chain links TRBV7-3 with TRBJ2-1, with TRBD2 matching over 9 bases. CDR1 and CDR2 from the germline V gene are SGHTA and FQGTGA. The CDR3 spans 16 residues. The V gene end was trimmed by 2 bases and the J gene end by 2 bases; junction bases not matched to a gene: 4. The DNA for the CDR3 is TGTGCCAGCAGCTTAGGAAGCGGGGGGCCCTACAATGAGCAGTTCTTC. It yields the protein CASSLGSGGPYNEQFF.

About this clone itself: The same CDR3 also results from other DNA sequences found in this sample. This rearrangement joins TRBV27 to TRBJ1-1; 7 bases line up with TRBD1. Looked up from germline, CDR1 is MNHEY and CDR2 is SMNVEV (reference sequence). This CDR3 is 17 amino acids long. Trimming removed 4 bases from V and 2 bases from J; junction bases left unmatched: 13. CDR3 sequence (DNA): TGTGCCAGCAGTTCGGGTGCCGGACAGGCCAAAAACACTGAAGCTTTCTTT. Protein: CASSSGAGQAKNTEAFF.

The DNA for the CDR3 is TGTGCCTGGTTGGGCGGCCCCAACTACGAGCAGTACTTC. This encodes CAWLGGPNYEQYF. The chain has TRBV30 and TRBJ2-7; no reliable D call. Germline V gives CDR1 GTSNPN, CDR2 SVGIG (reference sequence). V dropped 5 bases and J dropped 3 bases, with 14 bases sitting between them. The CDR3 loop spans 13 amino acids.

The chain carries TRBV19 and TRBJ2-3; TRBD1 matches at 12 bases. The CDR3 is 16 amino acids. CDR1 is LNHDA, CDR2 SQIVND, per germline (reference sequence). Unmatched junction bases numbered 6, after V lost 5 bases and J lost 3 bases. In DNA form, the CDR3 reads TGTGCCAGTAGTCCCCGGGGACAGGGGGCGACAGATACGCAGTATTTT. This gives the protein CASSPRGQGATDTQYF. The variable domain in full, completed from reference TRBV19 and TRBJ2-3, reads DGGITQSPKYLFRKEGQNVTLSCEQNLNHDAMYWYRQDPGQGLRLIYYSQIVNDFQKGDIAEGYSVSREKKESFPLTVTSAQKNPTAFYLCASSPRGQGATDTQYFGPGTRLTVL.

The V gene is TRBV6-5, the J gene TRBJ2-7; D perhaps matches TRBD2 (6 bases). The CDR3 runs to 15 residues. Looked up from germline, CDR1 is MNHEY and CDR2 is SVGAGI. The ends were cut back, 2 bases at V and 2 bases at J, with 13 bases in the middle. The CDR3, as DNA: TGTGCCAGCAGTTACGCGGGGCACAGCCCCTACGAGCAGTACTTC. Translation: CASSYAGHSPYEQYF.

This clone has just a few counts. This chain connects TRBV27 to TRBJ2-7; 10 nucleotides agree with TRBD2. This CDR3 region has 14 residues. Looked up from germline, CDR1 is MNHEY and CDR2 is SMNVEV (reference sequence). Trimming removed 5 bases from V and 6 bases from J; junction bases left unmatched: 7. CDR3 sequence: CASSILAGVGEQYF. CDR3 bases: TGTGCCAGCAGTATCCTAGCGGGAGTGGGCGAGCAGTACTTC.

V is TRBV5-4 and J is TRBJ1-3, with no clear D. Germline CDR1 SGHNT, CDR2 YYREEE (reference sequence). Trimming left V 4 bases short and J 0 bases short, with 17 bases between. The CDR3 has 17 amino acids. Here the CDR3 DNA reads TGTGCCAGCAGCCAGTACCCTCTCGAGACCTCTGGAAACACCATATATTTT. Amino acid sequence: CASSQYPLETSGNTIYF. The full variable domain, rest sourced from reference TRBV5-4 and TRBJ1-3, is ETGVTQSPTHLIKTRGQQVTLRCSSQSGHNTVSWYQQALGQGPQFIFQYYREEENGRGNFPPRFSGLQFPNYSSELNVNALELDDSALYLCASSQYPLETSGNTIYFGEGSWLTVV.

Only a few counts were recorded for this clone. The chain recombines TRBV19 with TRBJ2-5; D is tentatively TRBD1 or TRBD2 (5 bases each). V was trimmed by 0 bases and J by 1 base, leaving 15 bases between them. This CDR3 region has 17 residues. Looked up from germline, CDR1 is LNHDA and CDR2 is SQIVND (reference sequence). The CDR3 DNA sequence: TGTGCCAGTAGTATAGATCCGCCAGGTGGGGGCCAAGAGACCCAGTACTTC. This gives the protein CASSIDPPGGGQETQYF.

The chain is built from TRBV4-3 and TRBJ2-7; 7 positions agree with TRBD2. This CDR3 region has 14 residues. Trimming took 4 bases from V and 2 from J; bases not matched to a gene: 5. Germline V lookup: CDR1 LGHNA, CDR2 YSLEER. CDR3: CASSPQRGTYEQYF. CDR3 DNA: TGCGCCAGCAGCCCTCAGCGGGGTACCTACGAGCAGTACTTC.

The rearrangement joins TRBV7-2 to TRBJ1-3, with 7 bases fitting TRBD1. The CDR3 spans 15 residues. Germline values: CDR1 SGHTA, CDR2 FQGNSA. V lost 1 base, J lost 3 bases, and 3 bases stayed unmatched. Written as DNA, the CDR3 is TGTGCCAGCAGCTTAGACAGGGGTGTTGGAAACACCATATATTTT. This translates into CASSLDRGVGNTIYF.

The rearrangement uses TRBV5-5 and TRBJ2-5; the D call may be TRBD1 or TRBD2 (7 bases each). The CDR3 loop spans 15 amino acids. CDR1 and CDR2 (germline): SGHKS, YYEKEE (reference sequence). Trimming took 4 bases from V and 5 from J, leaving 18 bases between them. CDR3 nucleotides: TGTGCCAGCAGCCCGGGGGGACAGTGGGTGGAGACCCAGTACTTC. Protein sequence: CASSPGGQWVETQYF.

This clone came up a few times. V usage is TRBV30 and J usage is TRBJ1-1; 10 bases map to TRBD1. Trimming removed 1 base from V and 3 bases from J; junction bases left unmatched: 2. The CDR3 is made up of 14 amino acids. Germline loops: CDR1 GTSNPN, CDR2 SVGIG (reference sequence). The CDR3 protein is CAWSAGTGDTEAFF. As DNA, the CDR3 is TGTGCCTGGAGTGCCGGGACAGGGGACACTGAAGCTTTCTTT.

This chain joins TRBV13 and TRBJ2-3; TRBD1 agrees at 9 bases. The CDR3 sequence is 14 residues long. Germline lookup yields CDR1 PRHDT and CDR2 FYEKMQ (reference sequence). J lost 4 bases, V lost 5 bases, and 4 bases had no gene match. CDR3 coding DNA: TGTGCCAGCAGCCCTCGACAGGGGGCAGATACGCAGTATTTT. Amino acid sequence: CASSPRQGADTQYF.

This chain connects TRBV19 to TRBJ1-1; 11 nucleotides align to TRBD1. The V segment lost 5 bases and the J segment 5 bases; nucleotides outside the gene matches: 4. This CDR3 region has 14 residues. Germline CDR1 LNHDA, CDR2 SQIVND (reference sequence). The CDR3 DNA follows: TGTGCCAGTAGTCTAGGGACAGGGGGTACTGAAGCTTTCTTT. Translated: CASSLGTGGTEAFF.

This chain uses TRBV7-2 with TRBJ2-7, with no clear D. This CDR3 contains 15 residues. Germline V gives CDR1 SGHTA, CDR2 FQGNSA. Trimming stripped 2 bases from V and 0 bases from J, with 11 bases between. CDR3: CASSLTGSSSYEQYF. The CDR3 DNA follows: TGTGCCAGCAGCTTAACCGGGTCTTCCTCCTACGAGCAGTACTTC.

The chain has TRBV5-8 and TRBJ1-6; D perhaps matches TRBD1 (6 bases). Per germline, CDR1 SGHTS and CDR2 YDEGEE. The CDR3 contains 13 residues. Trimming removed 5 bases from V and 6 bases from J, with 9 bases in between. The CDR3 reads CASRTGFNSPLHF. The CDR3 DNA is TGTGCCAGCAGAACAGGGTTTAATTCACCCCTCCACTTT.

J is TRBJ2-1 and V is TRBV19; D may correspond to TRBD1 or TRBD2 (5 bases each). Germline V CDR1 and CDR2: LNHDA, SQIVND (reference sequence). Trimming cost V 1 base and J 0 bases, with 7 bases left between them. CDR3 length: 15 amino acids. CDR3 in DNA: TGTGCCAGTAGTATAGGGGGGTACTCCTACAATGAGCAGTTCTTC. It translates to CASSIGGYSYNEQFF.

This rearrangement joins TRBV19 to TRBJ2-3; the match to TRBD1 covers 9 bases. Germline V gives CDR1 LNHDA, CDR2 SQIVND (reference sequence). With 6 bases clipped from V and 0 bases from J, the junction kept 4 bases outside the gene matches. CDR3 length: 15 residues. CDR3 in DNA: TGTGCCAGTAGCGTTGGGACAGGGAGCACAGATACGCAGTATTTT. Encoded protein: CASSVGTGSTDTQYF.

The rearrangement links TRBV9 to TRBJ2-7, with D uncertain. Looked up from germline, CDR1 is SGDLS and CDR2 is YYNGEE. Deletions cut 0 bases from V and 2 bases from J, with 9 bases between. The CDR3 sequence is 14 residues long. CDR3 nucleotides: TGTGCCAGCAGCGTAGTGGCCACTGCCTACGAGCAGTACTTC. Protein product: CASSVVATAYEQYF.

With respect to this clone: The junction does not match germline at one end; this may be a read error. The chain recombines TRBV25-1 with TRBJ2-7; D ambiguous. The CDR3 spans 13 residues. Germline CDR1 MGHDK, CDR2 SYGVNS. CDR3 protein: CASGLGSFYGQYF. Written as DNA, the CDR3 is TGTGCCAGCGGGTTGGGCAGCTTTTACGGGCAGTACTTC.

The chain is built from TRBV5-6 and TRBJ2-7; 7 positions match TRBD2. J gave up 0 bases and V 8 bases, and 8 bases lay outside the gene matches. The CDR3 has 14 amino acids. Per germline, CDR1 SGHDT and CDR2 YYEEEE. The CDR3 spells CASNGRGSSYEQYF. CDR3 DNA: TGTGCCAGTAACGGGCGGGGGAGCTCCTACGAGCAGTACTTC. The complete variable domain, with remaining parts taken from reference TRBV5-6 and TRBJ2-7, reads DAGVTQSPTHLIKTRGQQVTLRCSPKSGHDTVSWYQQALGQGPQFIFQYYEEEERQRGNFPDRFSGHQFPNYSSELNVNALLLGDSALYLCASNGRGSSYEQYFGPGTRLTVT.

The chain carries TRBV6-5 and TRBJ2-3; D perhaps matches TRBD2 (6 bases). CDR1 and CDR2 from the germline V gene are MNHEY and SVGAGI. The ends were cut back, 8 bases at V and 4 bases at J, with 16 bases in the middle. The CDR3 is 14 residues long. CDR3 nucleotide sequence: TGTGCCAGCGTGAAGTCTAGCGAGGCAGATACGCAGTATTTT. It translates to CASVKSSEADTQYF.

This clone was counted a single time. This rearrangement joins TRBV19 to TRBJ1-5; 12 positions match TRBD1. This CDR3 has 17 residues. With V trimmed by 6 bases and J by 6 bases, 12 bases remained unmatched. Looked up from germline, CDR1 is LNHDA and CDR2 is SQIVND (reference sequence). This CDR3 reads CASSPGTGGLTGQPQHF. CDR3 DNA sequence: TGTGCCAGTAGCCCCGGGACAGGGGGCCTCACCGGTCAGCCCCAGCATTTT.